The rows below give T cell receptor beta chains drawn from one sample of a study of blood T cell repertoires in COVID-19. Method: immunoSEQ multiplex PCR; TCRdb's copy keeps in-frame clones and lacks some. The sample lists tens of thousands of clones, approximately 90% seen once, with 25% to 30% in the top ten. Sequenced material: peripheral blood. Every receptor here comes from a man aged 50-59 years with active or convalescent COVID-19. The CDR3 runs from the conserved cysteine through the conserved F or W. Fields, in order: clone size, J gene, V gene, D gene, CDR3 DNA, CDR3 protein. D genes are given only for firm matches. Size tells how often a clone was seen (once, few, many) or the class of an expanded clone, and some rows leave it out.

. TRBJ2-1 TRBV27 . TGTGCCAGCAGTTATGGGCCGAACAATGAGCAGTTCTTC CASSYGPNNEQFF
. TRBJ2-2 TRBV9 TRBD2 TGTGCCAGCAGCGCAGCTAGCGGGAAGATCGGGGAGCTGTTTTTT CASSAASGKIGELFF
. TRBJ1-6 TRBV19 . TGTGCCAGTAGTATTGGTGGCGGGAGCTCCTATAATTCACCCCTCCACTTT CASSIGGGSSYNSPLHF
. TRBJ2-1 TRBV3-1/TRBV3-2 TRBD2 TGTGCCAGCAGCCAACTCGCGGGAGGTAACAATGAGCAGTTCTTC CASSQLAGGNNEQFF
. TRBJ1-6 TRBV5-1 . TGCGCCAGCAGCTCGGGACGGCGGGACGCCTATAATTCACCCCTCCACTTT CASSSGRRDAYNSPLHF
. TRBJ1-2 TRBV27 TRBD1 TGTGCCAGCAGTTTATTGCCGGACAGGGGGAAGAATGGCTACACCTTC CASSLLPDRGKNGYTF
. TRBJ1-1 TRBV19 TRBD1 TGTGCCAGCCGGGAGGGGGCGGACACTGAAGCTTTCTTT CASREGADTEAFF
. TRBJ1-1 TRBV30 TRBD1 TGTGCCTGGACTCCGACAGGGGAAACTGAAGCTTTCTTT CAWTPTGETEAFF
. TRBJ1-4 TRBV4-3 . TGCGCCAGCAGTTCTCATAAGGGGGTGGGTGAAAAACTGTTTTTT CASSSHKGVGEKLFF
. TRBJ1-4 TRBV10-3 TRBD1 TGTGCCATCAGTGACCGGACAGGGGATAATGAAAAACTGTTTTTT CAISDRTGDNEKLFF
. TRBJ2-5 TRBV2 TRBD2 TGTGCCAGCAGCCCGGGACTAGCGTTTTCGGAGACCCAGTACTTC CASSPGLAFSETQYF
few TRBJ1-1 TRBV29-1 . TGCAGCGTTGGAGGCGGGGGCCTGCTGGGCACTGAAGCTTTCTTT CSVGGGGLLGTEAFF
. TRBJ2-5 TRBV2 . TGTGCCAGCCAGGAGGATACCGAGACCCAGTACTTC CASQEDTETQYF
. TRBJ2-3 TRBV19 . TGTGCCAGTAGTAGGAATGGGGGGACAGATACGCAGTATTTT CASSRNGGTDTQYF
few TRBJ1-2 TRBV6-5 TRBD1 TGTGCCAGCAGTTACCTTGGAAAAGGACAGGCAATTGGCTACACCTTC CASSYLGKGQAIGYTF
. TRBJ2-7 TRBV5-8 TRBD1 TGTGCCAGCAGCTCCGGGACAGGATACTCCTACGAGCAGTACTTC CASSSGTGYSYEQYF
. TRBJ2-3 TRBV29-1 . TGCAGTGCCGAACAGCCGAGCACAGATACGCAGTATTTT CSAEQPSTDTQYF
. TRBJ1-6 TRBV30 TRBD1 TGTGCCTGGGACAGGGGGCAATCACCCCTCCACTTT CAWDRGQSPLHF
. TRBJ1-4 TRBV6-5 . TGTGCCAGCACCGCTTCGGGAGGTGGCAATGAAAAACTGTTTTTT CASTASGGGNEKLFF
. TRBJ2-3 TRBV4-1 TRBD1 TGCGCCAGCAGCCTAGCCGGGACAGGGACCCCAGATACGCAGTATTTT CASSLAGTGTPDTQYF
. TRBJ2-7 TRBV20-1 . TGCAGTGCGAGTCCCGGGATCGAACCCTACGAGCAGTACTTC CSASPGIEPYEQYF
. TRBJ1-5 TRBV5-5 TRBD1 TGTGCCAGCAGCCGACAGGGCTCTCAGCCCCAGCATTTT CASSRQGSQPQHF
. TRBJ1-4 TRBV5-1 TRBD1 TGCGCCAGCAGCTCGACAGGGAAGTACGAAAAACTGTTTTTT CASSSTGKYEKLFF
. TRBJ2-3 TRBV7-8 . TGTGCCAGCAGCGTTAACATGGGGTCGCGGGCAGATACGCAGTATTTT CASSVNMGSRADTQYF
. TRBJ2-2 TRBV6-2/TRBV6-3 TRBD2 TGTGCCAGCAGTTACATGGGGGGACTAGCGGCCCGATCGAACACCGGGGAGCTGTTTTTT CASSYMGGLAARSNTGELFF
. TRBJ1-1 TRBV4-3 . TGCGCCAGCAGCCAATCCAGGGCTAGCACTGAAGCTTTCTTT CASSQSRASTEAFF